The next 10 T cell receptor beta chains were all read from a single sample in a study of T cell responses to AZD1222 COVID-19 vaccine. Profiled with immunoSEQ multiplex PCR; TCRdb holds only in-frame clones, not every one. The sample lists about 180,000 clones, 90% occurring once. The sequences come from peripheral blood, collected on day 0 of AZD1222 vaccination. Receptors were obtained from an adult in good health.

V and J are TRBV7-2 and TRBJ1-2; the match to TRBD1 covers 10 bases. V lost 5 bases to trimming and J lost 5 bases; unmatched junction nucleotides: 11. Germline V lookup: CDR1 SGHTA, CDR2 FQGNSA. The CDR3 extends over 16 amino acids. Written as DNA, the CDR3 is TGTGCCAGCAGCCCAAGACAGGGGGCGGTTGGGTATGGCTACACCTTC. It specifies CASSPRQGAVGYGYTF.

V and J are TRBV6-5 and TRBJ1-5, with 10 bases aligning to TRBD1. V was pared by 7 bases and J by 2 bases, with 5 bases of the junction left unmatched. Germline loops: CDR1 MNHEY, CDR2 SVGAGI. The CDR3 consists of 15 residues. CDR3 DNA: TGTGCCAGCACGGGACAGGGGTTCGGCAATCAGCCCCAGCATTTT. Protein: CASTGQGFGNQPQHF.

This chain links TRBV15 with TRBJ1-5; D unresolved. The germline V gene has CDR1 LNHNV and CDR2 YYDKDF (reference sequence). Trimming pared 6 bases from V and 4 bases from J, leaving 10 bases between. This CDR3 region has 13 residues. For the CDR3, the DNA is TGTGCCACCAGGTCGAAGATAAATCAGCCCCAGCATTTT. It encodes CATRSKINQPQHF.

V gene TRBV28 combines with J gene TRBJ1-2; D remains unclear. Germline V CDR1 and CDR2: MDHEN, SYDVKM. V dropped 1 base and J dropped 4 bases, with 19 bases sitting between them. This CDR3 comprises 17 residues. CDR3 amino acids: CASSLYYQQQRAYGYTF. CDR3 in DNA: TGTGCCAGCAGTTTATACTACCAACAACAACGGGCCTATGGCTACACCTTC.

The rearrangement uses TRBV3-1 (or the pseudogene TRBV3-2) and TRBJ1-2; TRBD1 matches at 7 bases. V was clipped by 4 bases and J by 8 bases; unmatched bases: 7. Per germline, CDR1 LGHDT and CDR2 YNNKEL (reference sequence). This CDR3 has 13 residues. CDR3 sequence: CASSRTGGNGYTF. The CDR3 nucleotides read TGTGCCAGCAGCCGGACAGGAGGGAACGGCTACACCTTC.

This clone showed up just a few times. This chain uses TRBV11-3 with TRBJ1-2, with D unclear. Deletions cut 3 bases from V and 0 bases from J, with 5 bases between. Germline CDR1 reads SGHNT; CDR2 reads YENEEA. The CDR3 length is 13 residues. The CDR3 reads CASSFGANYGYTF. The CDR3 coding sequence is TGTGCCAGCAGCTTTGGGGCTAACTATGGCTACACCTTC.

The chain links TRBV18 to TRBJ1-1; no definite D call. This CDR3 has 15 amino acids. Germline-derived CDR1 and CDR2 are KGHSH and LQKENI. The V gene lost 2 bases and the J gene lost 0 bases, with 10 bases spanning the gap. CDR3 residues: CASSPRTGMNTEAFF. CDR3 nucleotide sequence: TGTGCCAGCTCACCAAGGACGGGAATGAACACTGAAGCTTTCTTT.

This chain connects TRBV19 to TRBJ1-2; D remains unclear. V was trimmed by 5 bases and J by 5 bases, leaving 18 bases between them. CDR3 length: 15 residues. Germline V gives CDR1 LNHDA, CDR2 SQIVND (reference sequence). CDR3 DNA sequence: TGTGCCAGTAGTGGAAGTGCCGCCCCGGGGTATGGCTACACCTTC. It encodes CASSGSAAPGYGYTF.

The chain uses TRBV24-1 and TRBJ2-1, with 7 bases fitting TRBD1. The CDR3 is 17 amino acids. Looked up from germline, CDR1 is KGHDR and CDR2 is SFDVKD. The V and J ends lost 0 bases and 2 bases, in that order; junction bases with no gene match: 6. This chain's CDR3 is CATSDLPRDSPYNEQFF. The CDR3 bases are TGTGCCACCAGTGATTTGCCCCGGGACAGTCCCTACAATGAGCAGTTCTTC.

The chain has TRBV9 and TRBJ1-1, with D perhaps matching TRBD1 (6 bases). CDR1 is SGDLS and CDR2 is YYNGEE in the germline V gene. The CDR3 has 14 residues. With 3 bases removed from V and 4 bases from J, the gap between germline ends came to 13 bases. The DNA of the CDR3 is TGTGCCAGCAGCGCCATGACAGGTCGCACTGAAGCTTTCTTT. The encoded protein is CASSAMTGRTEAFF. The whole variable domain, filled in from reference TRBV9 and TRBJ1-1, reads DSGVTQTPKHLITATGQRVTLRCSPRSGDLSVYWYQQSLDQGLQFLIQYYNGEERAKGNILERFSAQQFPDLHSELNLSSLELGDSALYFCASSAMTGRTEAFFGQGTRLTVV.